The source of this TCR beta chain is a study of OX40 agonist ivuxolimab in advanced cancers. Study details: The study gave patients intravenous ivuxolimab at 0.01 to 10 mg/kg every 2 weeks. Dose-escalation cases comprised hepatocellular carcinoma, melanoma, renal cell or head and neck cancer.

About this clone itself: The antigen remains undetermined.

The protocol was immunoSEQ multiplex PCR, while the TCRdb copy is restricted to in-frame clones and leaves out a portion. This sample yields approximately 45,000 clones, of which about 85% are seen a single time; around half belongs to the top ten. This CDR3 has 15 residues. With V trimmed by 3 bases and J by 2 bases, 5 bases remained unmatched. Per the germline V gene, CDR1 is SGHAT and CDR2 is FQNNGV. Findings of the study overall: At doses 0.1 to 3.0 mg/kg, CD4+ and CD8+ clones expanded. Relative to CD4+, CD8+ T cells held more expanded clones on average.

This receptor was obtained from an adult with an advanced solid tumor such as melanoma, head and neck, liver or kidney cancer. The genes are TRBV11-2 and TRBJ2-3; 7 nucleotides align to TRBD1. The sequenced sample was CD4+ or CD8+ T cells sorted from blood, obtained in a trial of the OX40 agonist ivuxolimab. CDR3 in amino acids: CASSFRGGPTDTQYF. DNA of the CDR3: TGTGCCAGCAGCTTCCGAGGGGGCCCCACAGATACGCAGTATTTT.